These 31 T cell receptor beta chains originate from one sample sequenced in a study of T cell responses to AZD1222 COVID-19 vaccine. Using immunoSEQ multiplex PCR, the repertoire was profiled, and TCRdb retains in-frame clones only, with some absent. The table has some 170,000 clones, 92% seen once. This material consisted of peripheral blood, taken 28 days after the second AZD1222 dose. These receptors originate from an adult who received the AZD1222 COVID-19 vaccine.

The CDR3 sequence: CASSIQGSNSPLHF. Here the CDR3 DNA reads TGTGCCAGTAGTATACAGGGGTCCAATTCACCCCTCCACTTT. This chain connects TRBV19 to TRBJ1-6, with D possibly TRBD1 on 6 matching bases. Germline V gives CDR1 LNHDA, CDR2 SQIVND (reference sequence). CDR3 length: 14 amino acids. Trimming took 2 bases from V and 7 from J, leaving 9 bases between them.

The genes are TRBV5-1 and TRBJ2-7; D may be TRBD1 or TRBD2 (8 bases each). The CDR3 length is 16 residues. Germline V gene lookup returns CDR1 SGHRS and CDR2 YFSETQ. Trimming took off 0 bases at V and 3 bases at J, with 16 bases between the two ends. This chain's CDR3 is CASSLERGTGDYEQYF. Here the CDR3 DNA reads TGCGCCAGCAGCTTGGAGCGGGGGACAGGCGACTACGAGCAGTACTTC.

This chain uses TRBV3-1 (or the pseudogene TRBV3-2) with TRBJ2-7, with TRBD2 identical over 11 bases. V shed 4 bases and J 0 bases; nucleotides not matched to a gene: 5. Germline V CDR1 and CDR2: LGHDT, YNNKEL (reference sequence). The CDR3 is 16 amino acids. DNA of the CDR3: TGTGCCAGCAGCCCTCCCCTAGCGGGGGGCTCCTACGAGCAGTACTTC. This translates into CASSPPLAGGSYEQYF.

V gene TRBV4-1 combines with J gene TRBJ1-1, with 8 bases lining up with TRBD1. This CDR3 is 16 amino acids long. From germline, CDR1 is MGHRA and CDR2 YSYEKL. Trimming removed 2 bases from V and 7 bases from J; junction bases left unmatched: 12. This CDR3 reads CASSQRQDRGMGEAFF. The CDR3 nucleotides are TGCGCCAGCAGCCAACGCCAAGACAGGGGAATGGGTGAAGCTTTCTTT.

The CDR3: CASSRIVRDRGSVSGNTIYF. Here the CDR3 DNA reads TGCGCCAGCAGCCGGATAGTTCGGGACAGGGGCTCAGTCTCTGGAAACACCATATATTTT. The chain uses TRBV4-1 and TRBJ1-3; 10 nucleotides line up with TRBD1. The germline gives CDR1 MGHRA, CDR2 YSYEKL. V lost 4 bases and J lost 0; bases outside the gene matches: 15. This CDR3 is built from 20 residues.

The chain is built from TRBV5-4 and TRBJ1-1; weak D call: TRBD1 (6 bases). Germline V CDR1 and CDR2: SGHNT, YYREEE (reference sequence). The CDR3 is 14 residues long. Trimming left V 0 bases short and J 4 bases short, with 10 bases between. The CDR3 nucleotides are TGTGCCAGCAGCTTGGGACAGACAGGCACTGAAGCTTTCTTT. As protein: CASSLGQTGTEAFF.

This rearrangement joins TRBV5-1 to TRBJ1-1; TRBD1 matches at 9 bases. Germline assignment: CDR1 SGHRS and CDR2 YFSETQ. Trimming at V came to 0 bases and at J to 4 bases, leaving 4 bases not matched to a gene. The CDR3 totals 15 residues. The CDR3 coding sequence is TGCGCCAGCAGCTTGGCCGTACAGGGGGCCACTGAAGCTTTCTTT. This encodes CASSLAVQGATEAFF.

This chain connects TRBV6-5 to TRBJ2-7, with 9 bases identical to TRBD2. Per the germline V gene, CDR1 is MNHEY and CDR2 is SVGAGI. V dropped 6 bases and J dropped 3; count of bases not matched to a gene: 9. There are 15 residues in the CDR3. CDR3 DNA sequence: TGTGCCAGCAGACTTCGACTAGCGGCTTACTACGAGCAGTACTTC. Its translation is CASRLRLAAYYEQYF.

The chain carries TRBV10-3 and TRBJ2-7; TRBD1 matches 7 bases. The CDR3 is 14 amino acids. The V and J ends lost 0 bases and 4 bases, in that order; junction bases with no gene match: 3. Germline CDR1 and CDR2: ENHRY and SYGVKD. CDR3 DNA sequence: TGTGCCATCAGTGAGTCAGGGACAGAATACGAGCAGTACTTC. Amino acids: CAISESGTEYEQYF.

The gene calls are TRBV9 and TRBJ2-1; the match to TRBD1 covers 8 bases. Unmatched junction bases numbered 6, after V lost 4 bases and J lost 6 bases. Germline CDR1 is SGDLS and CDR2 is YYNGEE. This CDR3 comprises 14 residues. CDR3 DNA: TGTGCCAGCAGCCCCTTAGGACAGGGCAATGAGCAGTTCTTC. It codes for CASSPLGQGNEQFF. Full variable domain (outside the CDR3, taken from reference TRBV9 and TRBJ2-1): DSGVTQTPKHLITATGQRVTLRCSPRSGDLSVYWYQQSLDQGLQFLIQYYNGEERAKGNILERFSAQQFPDLHSELNLSSLELGDSALYFCASSPLGQGNEQFFGPGTRLTVL.

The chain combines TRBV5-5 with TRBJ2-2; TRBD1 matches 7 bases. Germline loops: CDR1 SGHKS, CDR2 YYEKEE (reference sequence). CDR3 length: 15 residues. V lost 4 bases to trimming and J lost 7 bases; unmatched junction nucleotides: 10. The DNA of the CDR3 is TGTGCCAGCAGCCCGACAGGGAGTGTTATCGGGGAGCTGTTTTTT. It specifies CASSPTGSVIGELFF.

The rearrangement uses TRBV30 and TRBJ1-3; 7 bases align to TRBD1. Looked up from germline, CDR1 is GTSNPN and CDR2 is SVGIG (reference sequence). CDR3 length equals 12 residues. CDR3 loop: CAQGQSGNTIYF. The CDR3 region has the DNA TGTGCACAGGGACAGTCTGGAAACACCATATATTTT.

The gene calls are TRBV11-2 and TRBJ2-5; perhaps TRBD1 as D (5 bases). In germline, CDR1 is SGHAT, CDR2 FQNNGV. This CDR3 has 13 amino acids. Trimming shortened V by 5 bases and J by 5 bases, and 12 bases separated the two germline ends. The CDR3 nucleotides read TGTGCCAGCAGCCTATGGCAGGGCGAGACCCAGTACTTC. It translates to CASSLWQGETQYF.

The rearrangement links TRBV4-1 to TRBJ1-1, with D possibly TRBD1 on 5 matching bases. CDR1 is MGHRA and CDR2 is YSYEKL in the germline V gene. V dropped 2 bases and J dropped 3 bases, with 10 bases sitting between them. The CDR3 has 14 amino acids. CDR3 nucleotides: TGCGCCAGCAGCCAATACCCAGGGTACACTGAAGCTTTCTTT. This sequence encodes CASSQYPGYTEAFF.

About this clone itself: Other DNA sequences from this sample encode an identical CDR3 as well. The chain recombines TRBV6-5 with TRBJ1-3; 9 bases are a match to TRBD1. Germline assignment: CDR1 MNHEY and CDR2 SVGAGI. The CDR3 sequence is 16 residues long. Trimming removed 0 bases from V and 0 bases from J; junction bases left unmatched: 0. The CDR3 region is CASSYSGQGSGNTIYF. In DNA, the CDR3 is TGTGCCAGCAGTTACTCGGGACAGGGCTCTGGAAACACCATATATTTT.

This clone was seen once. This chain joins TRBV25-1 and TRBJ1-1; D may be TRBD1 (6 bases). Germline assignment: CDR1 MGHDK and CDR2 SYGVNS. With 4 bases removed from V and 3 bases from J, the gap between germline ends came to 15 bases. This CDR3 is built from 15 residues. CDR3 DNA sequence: TGTGCCAGCAGTGTACTACAGGGCTGGGACACTGAAGCTTTCTTT. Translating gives CASSVLQGWDTEAFF.

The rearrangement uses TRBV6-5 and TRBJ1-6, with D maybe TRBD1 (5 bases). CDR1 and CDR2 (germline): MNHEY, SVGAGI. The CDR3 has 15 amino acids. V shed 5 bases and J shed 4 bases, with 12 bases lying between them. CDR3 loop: CASSTNGGYNSPLHF. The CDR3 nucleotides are TGTGCCAGCAGTACAAACGGGGGGTATAATTCACCCCTCCACTTT.

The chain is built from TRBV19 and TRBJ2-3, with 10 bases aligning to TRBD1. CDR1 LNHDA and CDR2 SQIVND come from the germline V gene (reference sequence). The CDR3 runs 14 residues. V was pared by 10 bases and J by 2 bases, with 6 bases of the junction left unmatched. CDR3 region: CATQGQGFTDTQYF. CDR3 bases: TGTGCCACTCAGGGACAGGGGTTCACAGATACGCAGTATTTT.

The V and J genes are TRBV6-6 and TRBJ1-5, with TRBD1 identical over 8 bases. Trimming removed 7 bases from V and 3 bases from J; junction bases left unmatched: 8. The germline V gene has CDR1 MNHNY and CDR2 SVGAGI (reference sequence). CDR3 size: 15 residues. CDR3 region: CASTIRTGPNQPQHF. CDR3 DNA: TGTGCCAGCACCATCAGGACAGGGCCCAATCAGCCCCAGCATTTT.

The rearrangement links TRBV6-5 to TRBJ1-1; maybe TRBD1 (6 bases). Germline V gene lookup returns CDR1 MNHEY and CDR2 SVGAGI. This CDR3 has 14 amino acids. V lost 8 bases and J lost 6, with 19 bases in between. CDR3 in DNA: TGTGCCAGCGGATTGACAGGCGGATCCGCTGAAGCTTTCTTT. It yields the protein CASGLTGGSAEAFF.

The CDR3 sequence is CASSWRVRDEQYF. The CDR3 bases are TGTGCCAGTAGTTGGAGGGTCCGGGACGAGCAGTACTTC. This chain uses TRBV19 with TRBJ2-7, with D perhaps matching TRBD2 (6 bases). This CDR3 region has 13 residues. The V gene lost 5 bases and the J gene lost 5 bases, with 13 bases spanning the gap. The germline V gene has CDR1 LNHDA and CDR2 SQIVND (reference sequence).

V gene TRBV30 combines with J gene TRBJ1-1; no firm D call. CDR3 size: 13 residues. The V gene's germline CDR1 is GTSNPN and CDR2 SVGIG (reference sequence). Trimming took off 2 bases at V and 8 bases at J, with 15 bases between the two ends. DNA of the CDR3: TGTGCCTGGAGTCCGCCCCATTTGGGGGAAGCTTTCTTT. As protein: CAWSPPHLGEAFF.

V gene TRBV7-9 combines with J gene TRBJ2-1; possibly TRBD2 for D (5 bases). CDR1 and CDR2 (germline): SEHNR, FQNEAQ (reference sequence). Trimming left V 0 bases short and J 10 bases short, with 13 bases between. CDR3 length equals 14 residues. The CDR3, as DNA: TGTGCCAGCAGCTTAGCGGCCGCACGAGGGGAGCAGTTCTTC. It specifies CASSLAAARGEQFF.

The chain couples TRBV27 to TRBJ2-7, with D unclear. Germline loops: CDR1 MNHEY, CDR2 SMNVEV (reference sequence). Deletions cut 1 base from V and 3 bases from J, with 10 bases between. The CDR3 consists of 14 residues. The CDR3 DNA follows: TGTGCCAGCAGTTTATTTGCAGGCCTCTACGAGCAGTACTTC. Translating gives CASSLFAGLYEQYF.

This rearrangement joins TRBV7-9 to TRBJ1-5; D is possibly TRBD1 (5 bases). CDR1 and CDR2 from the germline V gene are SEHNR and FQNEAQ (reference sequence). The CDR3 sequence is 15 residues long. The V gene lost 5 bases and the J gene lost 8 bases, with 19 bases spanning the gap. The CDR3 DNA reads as TGTGCCAGCAGCCTAAACGGGGGGGATAGGGAGCCCCAGCATTTT. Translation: CASSLNGGDREPQHF.

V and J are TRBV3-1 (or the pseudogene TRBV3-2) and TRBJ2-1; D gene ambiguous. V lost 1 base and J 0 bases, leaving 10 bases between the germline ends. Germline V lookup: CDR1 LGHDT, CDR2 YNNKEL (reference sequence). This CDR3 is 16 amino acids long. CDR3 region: CASSQAKGYSYNEQFF. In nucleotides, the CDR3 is TGTGCCAGCAGCCAAGCCAAAGGGTACTCCTACAATGAGCAGTTCTTC.

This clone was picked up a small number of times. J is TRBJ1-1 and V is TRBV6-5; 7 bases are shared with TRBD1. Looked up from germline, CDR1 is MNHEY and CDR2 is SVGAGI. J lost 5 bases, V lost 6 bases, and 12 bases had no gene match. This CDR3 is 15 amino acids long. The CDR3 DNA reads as TGTGCCAGCAGCCTCAGCCGGACAGGAAGGACTGAAGCTTTCTTT. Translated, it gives CASSLSRTGRTEAFF.

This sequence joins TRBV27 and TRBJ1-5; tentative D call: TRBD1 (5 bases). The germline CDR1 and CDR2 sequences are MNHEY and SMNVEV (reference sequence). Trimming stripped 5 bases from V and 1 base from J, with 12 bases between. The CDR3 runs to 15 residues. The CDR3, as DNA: TGTGCCAGCAGTGCAAACCGGGACAGCAATCAGCCCCAGCATTTT. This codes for CASSANRDSNQPQHF.

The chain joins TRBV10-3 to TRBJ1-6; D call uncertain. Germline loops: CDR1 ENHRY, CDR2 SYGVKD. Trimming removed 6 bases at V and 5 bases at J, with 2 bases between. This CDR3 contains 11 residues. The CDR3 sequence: CAISDNSPLHF. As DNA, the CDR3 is TGTGCCATCAGCGATAATTCACCCCTCCACTTT.

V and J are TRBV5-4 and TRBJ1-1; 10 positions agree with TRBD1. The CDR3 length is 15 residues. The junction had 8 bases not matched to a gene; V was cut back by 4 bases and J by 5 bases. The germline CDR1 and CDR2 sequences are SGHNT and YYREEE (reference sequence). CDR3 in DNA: TGTGCCAGCAGCCCAGGGACAGGGGAGTGGACTGAAGCTTTCTTT. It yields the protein CASSPGTGEWTEAFF.

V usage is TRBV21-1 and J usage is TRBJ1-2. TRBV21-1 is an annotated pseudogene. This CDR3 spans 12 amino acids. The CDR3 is CAGLRGAYGYTF. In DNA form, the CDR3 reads TGTGCCGGGTTGAGAGGGGCGTATGGCTACACCTTC.